This T cell receptor (beta chain) was recovered during a study of blood T cell repertoires in COVID-19. Study-level information: From the United States, Italy and Spain came samples of acute and convalescent COVID-19.

Followed longitudinally, the Seattle patients had been enrolled during active infection. Profiled with immunoSEQ multiplex PCR; TCRdb holds only in-frame clones, not every one. The sample carries approximately 200,000 clones, about 93% recorded once. The CDR3 length is 16 residues. The V end was cut by 0 bases, the J end by 0 bases, with 8 bases between. Germline V gene data show CDR1 as SGHVS and CDR2 as FNYEAQ. The genes are TRBV7-6 and TRBJ2-2; D is possibly TRBD2 (5 bases). The receptor was derived from a man aged 25 to 40 with COVID-19, enrolled during active disease. Sequencing input: peripheral blood. This chain's CDR3 is CASSLAGVANTGELFF. In DNA form, the CDR3 reads TGTGCCAGCAGCTTAGCGGGAGTCGCGAACACCGGGGAGCTGTTTTTT.